This T cell receptor (beta chain) emerged from a study of cytomegalovirus exposure and HLA in healthy donors (dated by TCRdb to 2016 to 2017). About the study as a whole: According to a later analysis, the approximately 120 validation repertoires were produced on the same platform as the approximately 690 repertoires of the first cohort. The study was designed to test whether signatures of past pathogen exposure could be identified by cataloging public T cell receptors. High-throughput TCR immunosequencing, statistical association of individual TCRs with disease status, and machine learning were combined to predict cytomegalovirus infection status. Besides the first cohort of more than 650 subjects, a separate validation cohort made up of 120 different subjects was used.

Results and caveats for the whole study, not just this receptor: While some public TCRs were present in many individuals, most TCR sequences turned up only very rarely across donors. Cytomegalovirus status was reported to be diagnosed by the classifier with high specificity and sensitivity in both the original and validation cohorts. A total of about 180 TCR beta chains were listed by the study as associated with cytomegalovirus. Three of the identified cytomegalovirus-associated TCR beta chains were confirmed in vitro to be specific for cytomegalovirus antigens. In a later analysis, TCRs clustered in the first cohort were found to also tend to co-occur in the roughly 130 validation repertoires, with 85% to 95% of cluster scores above 0. A later analysis lacked HLA typing for the validation cohort, so it scored co-occurrence in that cohort across all 120 repertoires. It was suggested by the authors that the approach could potentially be generalized to other disease states and immunological phenotypes.

This clone was observed once. No antigen is known for it. Per-nucleotide qualities are absent, and no much larger clonotype sits a single base away. V is cut by 3 bases and J by 8 bases, and the space between the germline ends is 13 bases. CDR3 length: 13 amino acids, cysteine to phenylalanine. Just the 39-base CDR3 DNA is kept, in frame starting at base 1. The germline V gene sets CDR1 to KGHSH and CDR2 to LQKENI. Donors formed part of the validation cohort, which comprised over a hundred subjects and was distinct from the first cohort of fewer than 750 subjects. The method was the immunoSEQ multiplex PCR assay. The paper's processing steps were these. A statistical classification framework was developed to diagnose cytomegalovirus status using the catalog of TCR beta chain sequences. TCRdb retrieved this table from immuneACCESS and kept in-frame rearrangements only. Not all clones are present; in checked studies, unresolved V genes account for under half, and no reason is known for the remainder. D and trimming come from the DNA, and the V and J calls and clone size come from that table. The sample includes over 250,000 clones, with approximately 83% observed a single time. The ten largest clones add up to roughly 1% of the sample.

Sequencing used PBMCs. This chain is built from TRBV18 and TRBJ1-2; TRBD1 is a possible D gene, resting on 6 matching bases. This TCR was sampled from a woman between 18 and 29 years old in good health and CMV-seronegative. The CDR3 sequence is CASSPQGMRGYTF. The DNA reads TGTGCCAGCTCACCGCAGGGGATGCGGGGCTACACCTTC.